This T cell receptor (beta chain) was observed in a study of T cell clones after liver transplantation. Profiling relied on immunoSEQ multiplex PCR, and the TCRdb table lists in-frame clones only, not all of them. The sample consists of more than 95,000 clones, under 90% of them appearing once. The receptor was isolated from a human patient who received a liver transplant. Among the T cells, some may be from the graft donor. The sequenced sample was CD4+ T cells from blood, obtained approximately 50 months after liver transplant.

The CDR3 nucleotides are TGTGCCAGCAGCTTTTCCCGACAGGGAGCGAACTATGGCTACACCTTC. Encoded protein: CASSFSRQGANYGYTF. V and J are TRBV7-8 and TRBJ1-2; 7 bases match TRBD1. The V gene end was trimmed by 3 bases and the J gene end by 2 bases; junction bases not matched to a gene: 9. Germline V gives CDR1 SGHVS, CDR2 FQNEAQ. The CDR3 runs 16 residues. The whole variable domain, filled in from reference TRBV7-8 and TRBJ1-2, reads GAGVSQSPRYKVAKRGQDVALRCDPISGHVSLFWYQQALGQGPEFLTYFQNEAQLDKSGLPSDRFFAERPEGSVSTLKIQRTQQEDSAVYLCASSFSRQGANYGYTFGSGTRLTVV.